This section outlines one T cell receptor beta chain sequence together with its context. Its specificity is not known. This sample was included in a study of monozygotic twins with inflammatory bowel disease. The study's findings and limits: IBD patients share fewer clonotypes with other people than healthy twins do, especially with disease activity.

The V gene's germline CDR1 is SGHDN and CDR2 FVKESK. The CDR3 is made up of 14 amino acids. The authors made each sample's cDNA in eight separate reactions. UMIs incorporating a 6-nucleotide sample barcode were appended by means of template switching. One entry per CDR3 protein, without DNA, is what TCRdb gives after re-calling the 5' RACE reads. The sample holds 400,000 or so distinct CDR3 sequences. The chain joins TRBV14 to TRBJ1-3; TCRdb indicates TRBD1, and absent DNA this call remains unverified. This clonotype originated in a human donor with ulcerative colitis or Crohn's disease, or a healthy co-twin of an affected twin (not recorded which). The sequencing sample was made of blood. CDR3 loop: CASSPWGAGNTIYF.